In this sample, the clone carrying this TCR beta chain turned up many times. Antigen unknown. The sample comes from a study of blood T cells in healthy people across ages. General study points: Changes seen in expanded clonotypes were possibly confounded by donor CMV status left unknown. Long-lived donors exceeded aged donors in naive CD4+ cells and diversity.

It was with a sample-barcoded 5' primer and a J-beta primer mix that a second PCR of roughly 7 to 12 cycles was run. TCRdb fed the 5' RACE reads into MiXCR, producing one record per CDR3 protein. The table includes fewer than 800,000 distinct CDR3 sequences, approximately 30% detected once. Samples each had at least 5 micrograms of total RNA extracted. The CDR3 loop spans 17 amino acids. Germline V CDR1 and CDR2: SGHAT, FQDESV (reference sequence). Trimming took 4 bases from V and 7 from J; bases not matched to a gene: 14. Sequenced sample: blood. The rearrangement links TRBV11-1 to TRBJ2-4, with 9 bases lining up with TRBD1. This receptor was identified in a woman of 80 years or more in good health. CDR3 protein: CASSSGPARGQGNIQYF. The CDR3 DNA sequence: TGTGCCAGCAGCTCGGGCCCCGCCCGGGGACAGGGCAACATTCAGTACTTC. Together with reference TRBV11-1 and TRBJ2-4, the CDR3 gives the full variable domain: EAEVAQSPRYKITEKSQAVAFWCDPISGHATLYWYRQILGQGPELLVQFQDESVVDDSQLPKDRFSAERLKGVDSTLKIQPAELGDSAMYLCASSSGPARGQGNIQYFGAGTRLSVL.